This TCR beta chain was identified during a study of PD-1 blockade in classical Hodgkin lymphoma. This CDR3 contains 14 residues. Germline loops: CDR1 SGHNT, CDR2 YENEEA. The V and J ends lost 1 base and 3 bases respectively, with 7 bases between them. Profiled with immunoSEQ multiplex PCR; TCRdb holds only in-frame clones, not every one. The data hold more than 95,000 clones, with about 92% observed a single time. The time point denotes: cycle 4 day 1 (C4D1), after 6 weeks of nivolumab. Each and every patient relapsed after autologous stem cell transplantation, and patients got differing brentuximab vedotin exposure.

The receptor was derived from a human donor with classical Hodgkin lymphoma. The chain recombines TRBV11-3 with TRBJ2-1; D remains unclear. The sequencing used peripheral blood mononuclear cells (PBMCs), collected before the fourth cycle of nivolumab. CDR3: CASSLGAYYNEQFF. In DNA form, the CDR3 reads TGTGCCAGCAGCTTAGGGGCGTACTACAATGAGCAGTTCTTC.